Listed below are T cell receptor beta chains from one sample, sequenced in a study of OX40 agonist ivuxolimab in advanced cancers. Profiled with immunoSEQ multiplex PCR; TCRdb holds only in-frame clones, not every one. The top ten clones hold 3% to 4.5% of a sample with about 41,000 clones, around 87% of them seen once. Source: CD4+ or CD8+ T cells sorted from blood, taken in a trial of the OX40 agonist ivuxolimab. These receptors were taken from an adult with an advanced solid tumor such as melanoma, head and neck, liver or kidney cancer. The CDR3 runs from the conserved cysteine through the conserved F or W. A D gene is named only where the DNA matches it firmly. Only part of the rows carry a size: once, few, many, or a class if the clone is expanded.

v_gene	j_gene	d_gene	len	abundance	CDR3aa	CDR3nt
TRBV2	TRBJ1-1	-	14	-	CASRGDGQRGEAFF	TGTGCCAGCAGGGGGGATGGACAGCGAGGTGAAGCTTTCTTT
TRBV10-2	TRBJ2-3	TRBD2	15	-	CASSGGGINTDTQYF	TGCGCCAGCTCTGGCGGGGGGATAAACACAGATACGCAGTATTTT
TRBV7-2	TRBJ1-1	-	13	once	CASTPPGNTEAFF	TGTGCCAGCACCCCCCCGGGAAACACTGAAGCTTTCTTT
TRBV28	TRBJ2-7	TRBD2	14	-	CASSFQRGNYEQYF	TGTGCCAGCAGTTTCCAGCGGGGAAACTACGAGCAGTACTTC
TRBV7-2	TRBJ2-7	-	15	-	CASSTGRGDSYEQYF	TGTGCCAGCAGCACCGGACGGGGAGACTCCTACGAGCAGTACTTC
TRBV5-6	TRBJ2-1	-	14	-	CASSLIWTEDEQFF	TGTGCCAGCAGCTTAATCTGGACAGAGGATGAGCAGTTCTTC
TRBV18	TRBJ1-1	-	16	-	CASSPPTPGMNTEAFF	TGTGCCAGCTCACCACCTACGCCCGGGATGAACACTGAAGCTTTCTTT
TRBV27	TRBJ2-7	TRBD1	15	large	CASSRDRALQYEQYF	TGTGCCAGCAGCCGCGACAGGGCCCTACAGTACGAGCAGTACTTC
TRBV28	TRBJ2-1	-	12	few	CASSSTRGEQFF	TGTGCCAGCAGTTCTACTAGGGGTGAGCAGTTCTTC
TRBV6-5	TRBJ1-5	-	14	-	CASIRDWGNQPQHF	TGTGCCAGCATTCGGGACTGGGGGAATCAGCCCCAGCATTTT
TRBV10-3	TRBJ2-7	TRBD2	13	-	CAIRTSGSYEQYF	TGTGCCATCAGAACTAGCGGGTCCTACGAGCAGTACTTC
TRBV11-2	TRBJ1-1	-	15	-	CASSLGPTRGEYTFF	TGTGCCAGCAGCTTAGGCCCGACTAGGGGTGAATACACTTTCTTT
TRBV28	TRBJ1-1	-	13	-	CASSLTPEREAFF	TGTGCCAGCAGTTTAACGCCCGAACGGGAAGCTTTCTTT
TRBV19	TRBJ2-2	-	13	-	CASRDRGTGELFF	TGTGCCAGTAGAGACAGAGGCACCGGGGAGCTGTTTTTT
TRBV28	TRBJ1-1	-	14	few	CASSLVGKNTEAFF	TGTGCCAGCAGTTTGGTCGGCAAGAACACTGAAGCTTTCTTT
TRBV15	TRBJ1-3	-	14	-	CATSRVRRGNTIYF	TGTGCCACCAGCAGAGTTCGTCGGGGAAACACCATATATTTT
TRBV10-3	TRBJ2-2	TRBD2	15	-	CAISDRDYRTGELFF	TGTGCCATCAGTGACCGGGACTACCGTACCGGGGAGCTGTTTTTT
TRBV14	TRBJ2-5	-	14	-	CASSHGRRLGTQYF	TGTGCCAGCAGCCACGGCCGCCGATTAGGGACCCAGTACTTC
TRBV15	TRBJ2-1	-	15	-	CATSRIAELYNEQFF	TGTGCCACCAGCAGAATAGCGGAACTATACAATGAGCAGTTCTTC
TRBV7-8	TRBJ1-4	TRBD1	17	-	CASSLEWTGFTNEKLFF	TGTGCCAGCAGCTTAGAATGGACAGGGTTTACTAATGAAAAACTGTTTTTT
TRBV7-2	TRBJ2-2	TRBD1	18	-	CASSAYARQGANTGELFF	TGTGCCAGCAGCGCTTACGCGAGACAGGGGGCTAACACCGGGGAGCTGTTTTTT
TRBV6-6	TRBJ1-4	-	15	-	CASRSTGNPREKLFF	TGTGCCAGTAGGTCCACAGGGAACCCTAGAGAAAAACTGTTTTTT
TRBV19	TRBJ1-1	-	16	-	CASSMGSAWGSTEAFF	TGTGCCAGTAGTATGGGGTCGGCCTGGGGGAGCACTGAAGCTTTCTTT
TRBV28	TRBJ1-2	-	13	-	CASSLGHSSGYTF	TGTGCCAGCAGTTTAGGACACTCGAGTGGCTACACCTTC